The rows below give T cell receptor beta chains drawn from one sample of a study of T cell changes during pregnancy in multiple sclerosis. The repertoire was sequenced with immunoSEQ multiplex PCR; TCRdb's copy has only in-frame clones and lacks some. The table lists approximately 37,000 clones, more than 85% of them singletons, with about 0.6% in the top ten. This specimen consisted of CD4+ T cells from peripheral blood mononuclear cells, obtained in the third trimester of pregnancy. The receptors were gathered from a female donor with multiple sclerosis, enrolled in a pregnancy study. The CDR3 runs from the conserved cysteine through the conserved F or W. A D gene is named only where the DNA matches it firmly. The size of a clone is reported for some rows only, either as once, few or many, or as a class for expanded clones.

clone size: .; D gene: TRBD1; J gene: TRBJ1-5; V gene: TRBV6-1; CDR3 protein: CASSETGQVIASNQPQHF; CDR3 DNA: TGTGCCAGCAGTGAAACGGGACAGGTTATCGCAAGCAATCAGCCCCAGCATTTT
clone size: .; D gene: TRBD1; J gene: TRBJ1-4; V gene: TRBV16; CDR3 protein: CASSQSPGQGYEKLFF; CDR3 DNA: TGTGCCAGCAGCCAATCCCCGGGACAGGGGTACGAAAAACTGTTTTTT
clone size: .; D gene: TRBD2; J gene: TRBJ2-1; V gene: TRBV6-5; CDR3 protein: CASGGGSNYNEQFF; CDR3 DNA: TGTGCCAGCGGGGGGGGGTCCAACTACAATGAGCAGTTCTTC
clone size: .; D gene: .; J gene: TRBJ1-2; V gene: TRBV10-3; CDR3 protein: CAITDSAYGYTF; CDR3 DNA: TGTGCCATCACGGACAGCGCCTATGGCTACACCTTC
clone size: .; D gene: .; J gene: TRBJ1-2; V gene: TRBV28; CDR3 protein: CASIGPGGGYTF; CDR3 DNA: TGTGCCAGCATCGGCCCCGGCGGTGGCTACACCTTC
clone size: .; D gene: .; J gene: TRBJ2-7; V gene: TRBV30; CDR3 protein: CAWSDGSSYEQYF; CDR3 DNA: TGTGCCTGGTCGGACGGGAGCTCCTACGAGCAGTACTTC
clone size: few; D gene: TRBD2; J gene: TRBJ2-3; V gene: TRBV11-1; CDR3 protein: CASSSMGGVADTQYF; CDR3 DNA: TGTGCCAGCAGCTCAATGGGGGGGGTGGCAGATACGCAGTATTTT
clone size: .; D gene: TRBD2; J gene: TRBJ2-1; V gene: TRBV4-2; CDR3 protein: CASSQDARLAGGTDEQFF; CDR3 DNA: TGTGCCAGCAGCCAAGATGCCCGACTAGCGGGGGGAACCGATGAGCAGTTCTTC
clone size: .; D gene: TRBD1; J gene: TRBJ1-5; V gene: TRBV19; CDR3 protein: CASSIGTGGGNQPQHF; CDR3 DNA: TGTGCCAGTAGTATAGGGACAGGGGGAGGCAATCAGCCCCAGCATTTT
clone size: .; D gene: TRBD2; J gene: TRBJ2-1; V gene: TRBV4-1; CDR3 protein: CASSQETSGGKKQFF; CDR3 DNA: TGCGCCAGCAGCCAAGAAACTAGCGGGGGGAAGAAGCAGTTCTTC
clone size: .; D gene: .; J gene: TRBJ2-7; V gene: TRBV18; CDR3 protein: CASSSRLTPPYEQYF; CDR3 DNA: TGTGCCAGCTCGAGCAGACTCACCCCACCCTACGAGCAGTACTTC
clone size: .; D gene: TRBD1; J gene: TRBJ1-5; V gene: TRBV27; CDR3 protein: CASSLVTGQGLQPQHF; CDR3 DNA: TGTGCCAGCAGTTTGGTTACGGGACAGGGTCTTCAGCCCCAGCATTTT
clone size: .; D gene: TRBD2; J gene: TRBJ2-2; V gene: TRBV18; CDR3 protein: CASSPGLAGDTGELFF; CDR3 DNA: TGTGCCAGCTCACCAGGACTAGCGGGGGACACCGGGGAGCTGTTTTTT
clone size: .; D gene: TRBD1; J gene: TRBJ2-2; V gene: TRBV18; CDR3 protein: CASSPGRGRGGELFF; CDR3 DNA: TGTGCCAGCTCACCAGGCAGGGGGCGCGGCGGGGAGCTGTTTTTT
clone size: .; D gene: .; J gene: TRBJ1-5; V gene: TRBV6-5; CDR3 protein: CASSHRDQPQHF; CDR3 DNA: TGTGCCAGCAGCCACAGAGATCAGCCCCAGCATTTT
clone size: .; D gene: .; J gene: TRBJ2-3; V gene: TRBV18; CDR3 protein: CASSPTGHITDTQYF; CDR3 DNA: TGTGCCAGCTCACCCACGGGACACATCACAGATACGCAGTATTTT
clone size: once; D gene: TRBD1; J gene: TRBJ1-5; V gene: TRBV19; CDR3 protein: CASKGGDPNQPQHF; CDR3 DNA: TGTGCCAGTAAAGGGGGCGACCCCAATCAGCCCCAGCATTTT
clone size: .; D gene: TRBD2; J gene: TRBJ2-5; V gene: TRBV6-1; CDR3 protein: CASSEQASGGGGTQYF; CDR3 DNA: TGTGCCAGCAGTGAGCAGGCTAGCGGGGGGGGAGGGACCCAGTACTTC
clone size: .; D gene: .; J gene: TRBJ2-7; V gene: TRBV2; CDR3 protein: CASSKDSTSSYEQYF; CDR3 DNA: TGTGCCAGCAGTAAAGACAGTACCAGCTCCTACGAGCAGTACTTC
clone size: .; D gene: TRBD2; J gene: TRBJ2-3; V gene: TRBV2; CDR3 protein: CASSEEPGGSTDTQYF; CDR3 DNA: TGTGCCAGCAGTGAAGAACCGGGGGGTAGCACAGATACGCAGTATTTT
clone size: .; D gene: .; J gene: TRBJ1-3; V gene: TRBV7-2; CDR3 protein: CASSLGGNTIYF; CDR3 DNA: TGTGCCAGCAGCTTAGGCGGGAACACCATATATTTT
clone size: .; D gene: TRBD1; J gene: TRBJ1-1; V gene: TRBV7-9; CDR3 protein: CASSLDRGHTEAFF; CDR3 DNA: TGTGCCAGCAGCTTAGACAGGGGGCACACTGAAGCTTTCTTT
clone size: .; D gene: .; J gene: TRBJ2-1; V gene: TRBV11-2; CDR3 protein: CASSLERNSYNEQFF; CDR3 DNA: TGTGCCAGCAGCTTAGAGCGCAACTCCTACAATGAGCAGTTCTTC
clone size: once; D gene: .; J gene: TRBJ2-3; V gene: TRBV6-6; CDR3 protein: CATQGGRSTDTQYF; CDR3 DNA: TGTGCCACTCAGGGGGGACGAAGCACAGATACGCAGTATTTT
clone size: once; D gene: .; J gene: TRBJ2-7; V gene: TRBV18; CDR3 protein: CASSPGGYEQYF; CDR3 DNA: TGTGCCAGCTCACCGGGAGGATACGAGCAGTACTTC
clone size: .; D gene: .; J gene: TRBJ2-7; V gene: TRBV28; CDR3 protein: CASSSSGWGGTVAYEQYF; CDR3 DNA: .
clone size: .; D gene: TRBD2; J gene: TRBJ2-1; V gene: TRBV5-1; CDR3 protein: CASSLGLLAGSPYNEQFF; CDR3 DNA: TGCGCCAGCAGCTTGGGTTTGTTAGCGGGGTCACCTTACAATGAGCAGTTCTTC
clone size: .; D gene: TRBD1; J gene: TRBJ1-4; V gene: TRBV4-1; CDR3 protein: CASARGRGDEKLFF; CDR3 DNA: TGCGCCAGCGCACGGGGCAGGGGGGATGAAAAACTGTTTTTT
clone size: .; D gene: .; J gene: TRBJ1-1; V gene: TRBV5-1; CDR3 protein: CASRLGTANTEAFF; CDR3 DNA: TGCGCCAGCAGGTTGGGAACAGCTAACACTGAAGCTTTCTTT
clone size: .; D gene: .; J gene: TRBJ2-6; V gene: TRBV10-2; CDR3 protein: CASSELMVQGPSGANVLTF; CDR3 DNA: TGCGCCAGCAGTGAATTAATGGTACAGGGCCCCTCTGGGGCCAACGTCCTGACTTTC
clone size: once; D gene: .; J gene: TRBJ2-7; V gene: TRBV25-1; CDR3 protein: CASSATGLYEQYF; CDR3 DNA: TGTGCCAGCAGTGCAACTGGGCTCTACGAGCAGTACTTC
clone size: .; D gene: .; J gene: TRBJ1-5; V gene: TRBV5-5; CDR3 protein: CASSGAGTPNQPQHF; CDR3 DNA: TGTGCCAGCAGCGGGGCAGGGACACCTAATCAGCCCCAGCATTTT
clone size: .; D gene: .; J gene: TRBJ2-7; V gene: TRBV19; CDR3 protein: CARMGVSRKMSYEQYF; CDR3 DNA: TGTGCCAGAATGGGCGTTTCAAGGAAGATGAGCTACGAGCAGTACTTC
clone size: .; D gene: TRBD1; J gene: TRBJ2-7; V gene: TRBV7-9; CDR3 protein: CASSSNRGANRYEQYF; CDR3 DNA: TGTGCCAGCAGCTCAAACAGGGGGGCAAATAGGTACGAGCAGTACTTC
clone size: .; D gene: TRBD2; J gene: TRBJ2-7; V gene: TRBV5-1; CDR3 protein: CASSLTSGSPEQYF; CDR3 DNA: TGCGCCAGCAGCTTGACTAGCGGGAGTCCCGAGCAGTACTTC
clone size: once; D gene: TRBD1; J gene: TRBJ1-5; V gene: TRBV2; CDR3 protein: CASKDRGSYSNQPQHF; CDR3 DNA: TGTGCCAGCAAAGACAGGGGCTCGTATAGCAATCAGCCCCAGCATTTT
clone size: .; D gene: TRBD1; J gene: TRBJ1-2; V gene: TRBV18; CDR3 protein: CASSEGTAYGYTF; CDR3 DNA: TGTGCCAGCTCAGAAGGGACAGCTTATGGCTACACCTTC
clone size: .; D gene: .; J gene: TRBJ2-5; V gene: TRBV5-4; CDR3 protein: CASSLELLETQYF; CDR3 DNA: TGTGCCAGCAGCTTGGAACTTCTAGAGACCCAGTACTTC
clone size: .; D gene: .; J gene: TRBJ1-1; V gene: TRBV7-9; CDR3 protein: CASSWAANTEAFF; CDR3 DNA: TGTGCCAGCAGCTGGGCAGCGAACACTGAAGCTTTCTTT
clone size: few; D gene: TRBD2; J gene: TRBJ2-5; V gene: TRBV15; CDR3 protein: CATRRTSGYQETQYF; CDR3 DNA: TGTGCCACCAGGAGGACTAGCGGGTACCAAGAGACCCAGTACTTC
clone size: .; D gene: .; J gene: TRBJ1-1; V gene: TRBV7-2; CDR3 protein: CASSLEQYTEAFF; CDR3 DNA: TGTGCCAGCAGCTTAGAACAGTACACTGAAGCTTTCTTT
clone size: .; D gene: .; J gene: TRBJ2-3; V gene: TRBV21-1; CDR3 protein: CASSKAGGRERELTDTQYF; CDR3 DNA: TGTGCCAGCAGCAAGGCAGGGGGTCGAGAGCGGGAGTTAACAGATACGCAGTATTTT
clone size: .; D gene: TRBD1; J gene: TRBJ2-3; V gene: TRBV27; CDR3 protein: CASSSRGQGSIDTQYF; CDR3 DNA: TGTGCCAGCAGCTCAAGGGGACAGGGTTCAATAGATACGCAGTATTTT
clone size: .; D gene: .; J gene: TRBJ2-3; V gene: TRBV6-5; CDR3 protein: CASSYSRGTDTQYF; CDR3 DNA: TGTGCCAGCAGTTACTCCCGGGGCACAGATACGCAGTATTTT
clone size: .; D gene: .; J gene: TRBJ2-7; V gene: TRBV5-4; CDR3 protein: CASSPLTGSYEQYF; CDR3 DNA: TGTGCCAGCAGCCCCTTAACAGGGTCCTACGAGCAGTACTTC
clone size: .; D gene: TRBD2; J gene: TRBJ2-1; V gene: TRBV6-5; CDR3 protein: CASSFTSGSRGEQFF; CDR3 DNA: TGTGCCAGCAGTTTCACTAGCGGGAGTCGAGGTGAGCAGTTCTTC
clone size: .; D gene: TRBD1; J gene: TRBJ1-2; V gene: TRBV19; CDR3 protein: CASSATGAFSYGYTF; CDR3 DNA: TGTGCCAGTAGCGCTACAGGGGCTTTTTCCTATGGCTACACCTTC
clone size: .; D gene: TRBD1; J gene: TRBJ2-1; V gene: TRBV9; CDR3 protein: CASTYPRDSAYNEQFF; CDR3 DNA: TGTGCCAGCACCTACCCCCGGGACAGCGCTTACAATGAGCAGTTCTTC